This T cell receptor beta chain emerged from a study of blood T cell repertoires in COVID-19 (dated by TCRdb to the early 2020s). Some background on the complete study: Collaborator samples came from the United States, Italy and Spain and covered acute and convalescent phases of COVID-19. The dataset comprised deeply sampled blood TCRbeta repertoires from subjects exposed to, actively infected with, or recovered from COVID-19. The prospective study material was composed of cDNA or gDNA derived from T cells, B-cell-depleted T cells, or PBMCs. HLA class I and class II types, where available, came from metadata supplied by the sample provider rather than from assay-based typing. The repertoires were made available in a free public database intended to serve as a resource for research on the immune response to SARS-CoV-2. The sample metadata nearly always contained a de-identified subject ID, COVID-19 status, age in years and sex. Samples came from the ongoing ImmuneRACE study (first 160 participants) plus 1,254 subjects from 6 global collaborators. Beyond this particular receptor, the publication reports: How much clinical and demographic metadata was included differed by source and by participant, and the metadata was provided uncurated.

Collaborating institutions collected whole blood in K2EDTA tubes following their own protocols. For TCRbeta analysis, collaborators shipped samples as frozen whole blood, isolated PBMCs, or DNA extracted from either of those sample types. V is reduced by 3 bases and J by 9 bases, leaving a spacing of 8 bases between them. The CDR3 has 12 amino acids, counting the end cysteine and phenylalanine. The entry retains the CDR3 DNA only, 36 bases that are in frame from base 1. CDR1 and CDR2 were assigned from the germline V gene (reference sequence) as LGHDT and YNNKEL. TCRbeta CDR3 regions were amplified from genomic DNA by means of the immunoSEQ Assay, a bias-controlled multiplex PCR. On the authors' methods: The number of nucleated cells in each sample was estimated by amplification of reference gene primers within the assay. To quantify the absolute abundance of each unique TCRbeta CDR3 rearrangement, sequence reads were collapsed and filtered. For each sample, productive Simpson clonality was calculated by taking the square root of Simpson's diversity index across productive rearrangements. Imported from immuneACCESS, the table was reduced by TCRdb to in-frame sequences with V and J called. These copies leave out some clones; in studies compared against another copy, an unresolved V gene accounts for under half, and the cause of the remainder is not known. V and J calls plus clone size are reproduced from that table; the DNA served to infer D and trimming. This sample gives 40,000 to 50,000 clones in total; approximately 90% of them show up just once. The top ten constitute 6.2% of the sample.

As regards this clone: Its antigen remains undetermined. Per-nucleotide qualities are absent, and no much larger clonotype sits a single base away.

The receptor chain draws on TRBV3-1 (or the pseudogene TRBV3-2) and TRBJ2-2, with the D gene not clear enough to name. The sample consisted of peripheral blood. This receptor was taken from a human donor in a cohort sampled during active COVID-19. The CDR3 is CASSHSIWELFF. The DNA is TGTGCCAGCAGCCATAGTATCTGGGAGCTGTTTTTT.